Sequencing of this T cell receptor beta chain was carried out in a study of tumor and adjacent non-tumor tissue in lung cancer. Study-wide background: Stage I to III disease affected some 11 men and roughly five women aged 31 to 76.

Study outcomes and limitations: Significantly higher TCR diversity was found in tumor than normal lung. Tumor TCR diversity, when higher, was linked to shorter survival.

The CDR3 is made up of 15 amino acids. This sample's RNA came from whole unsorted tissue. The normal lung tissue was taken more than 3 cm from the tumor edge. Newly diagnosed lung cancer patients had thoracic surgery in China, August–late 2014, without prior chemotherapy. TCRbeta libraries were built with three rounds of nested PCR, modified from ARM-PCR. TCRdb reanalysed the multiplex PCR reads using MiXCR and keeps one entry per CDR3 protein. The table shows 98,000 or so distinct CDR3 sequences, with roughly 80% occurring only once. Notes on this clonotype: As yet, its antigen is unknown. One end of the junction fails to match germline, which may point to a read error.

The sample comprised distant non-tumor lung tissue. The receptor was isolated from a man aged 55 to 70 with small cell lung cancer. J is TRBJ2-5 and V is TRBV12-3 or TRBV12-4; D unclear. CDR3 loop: CASSLARRNQETQYF. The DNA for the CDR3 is TGTGCCAGCAGTTTAGCCAGACGAAACCAAGAGACCCAATACTTC.